This T cell receptor (beta chain) was found in a study of T cells in lung cancer brain metastases. Sequenced by immunoSEQ multiplex PCR; TCRdb stores in-frame clones only, minus some. The sample contains some 5,000 clones, 85% to 90% of which appear only once. This clone was recorded a few times. V lost 6 bases and J lost 3, with 6 bases in between. CDR1 and CDR2 (germline): SEHNR, FQNEAQ (reference sequence). The CDR3 is 12 amino acids. Sample: tumor tissue from a brain metastasis. The receptor comes from a woman in her forties or fifties with non-small cell lung cancer that had spread to the brain. The chain uses TRBV7-9 and TRBJ1-5; D is unclear. CDR3 in amino acids: CASRKDNQPQHF. The CDR3 nucleotides are TGTGCCAGCAGAAAGGACAATCAGCCCCAGCATTTT.